The next 15 T cell receptor beta chains were all read from a single sample in a study of T cells in Graves' hyperthyroidism and ophthalmopathy. There were TCR beta CDR3 regions amplified from RNA transcripts. In the first-round RT-PCR of the TCR CDR3, the HTBI primer set was used. MiXCR was run by TCRdb on the multiplex PCR reads, yielding one entry per CDR3 protein. The data contain 350,000 or so distinct CDR3 sequences, about 20% of them seen just once; the ten biggest clones take up 45% to 55%. Input material: blood. The origin of the receptors is a woman in her forties or fifties with Graves' hyperthyroidism.

This clonotype came up many times. This chain uses TRBV18 with TRBJ2-7; D may match TRBD1 or TRBD2 (5 bases each). V was clipped by 3 bases and J by 3 bases, with 18 bases between them. Germline CDR1 KGHSH, CDR2 LQKENI. The CDR3 runs 16 residues. DNA of the CDR3: TGTGCCAGCTCACCCTCGGGACCCAGTGGGGGCTACGAGCAGTACTTC. Residues: CASSPSGPSGGYEQYF. Full variable domain (rest looked up from reference TRBV18 and TRBJ2-7): NAGVMQNPRHLVRRRGQEARLRCSPMKGHSHVYWYRQLPEEGLKFMVYLQKENIIDESGMPKERFSAEFPKEGPSILRIQQVVRGDSAAYFCASSPSGPSGGYEQYFGPGTRLTVT.

This clonotype showed up just a few times. The chain links TRBV4-1 to TRBJ2-3; TRBD2 is a possible D gene (5 bases). This CDR3 has 16 residues. Trimming took 0 bases from V and 0 from J, leaving 10 bases between them. The germline CDR1 and CDR2 sequences are MGHRA and YSYEKL. In DNA form, the CDR3 reads TGCGCCAGCAGCCAAGAAAGCGGAGCCAGCACAGATACGCAGTATTTT. It yields the protein CASSQESGASTDTQYF.

This clonotype was seen ten or more times. The V call is TRBV12-3 or TRBV12-4, the J call TRBJ1-5; possibly TRBD1 for D (6 bases). The CDR3 spans 18 residues. V lost 5 bases to trimming and J lost 6 bases, with 26 bases between them. The chain's CDR3 is CASSPNRQWVGGIQPQHF. The DNA for the CDR3 is TGTGCCAGCAGTCCCAATCGACAGTGGGTAGGGGGAATTCAGCCCCAGCATTTT.

Remarks on this clonotype: A much larger clonotype is one base distant, so this may be a read error. The chain employs TRBV28 and TRBJ2-1; TRBD2 is a possible D gene (6 bases). Per the germline V gene, CDR1 is MDHEN and CDR2 is SYDVKM. This CDR3 comprises 15 residues. CDR3 protein: CASNLGGPSYNEQFF. CDR3 nucleotides: TGTGCCAGCAATTTAGGAGGGCCATCCTACAATGAGCAGTTCTTC.

The chain is built from TRBV7-9 and TRBJ2-7; D unresolved. Trimming removed 5 bases from V and 2 bases from J, with 7 bases in between. The CDR3 has 12 residues. The germline CDR1 and CDR2 sequences are SEHNR and FQNEAQ (reference sequence). This CDR3 is CASSRVPYEQYF. The CDR3 DNA follows: TGTGCCAGCAGCCGGGTCCCCTACGAGCAGTACTTC.

This clonotype was detected a few times. The chain couples TRBV27 to TRBJ2-2, with 8 bases lining up with TRBD2. The J segment lost 9 bases and the V segment lost 3 bases, leaving 9 bases of the junction unmatched. Germline lookup yields CDR1 MNHEY and CDR2 SMNVEV (reference sequence). The CDR3 runs to 15 residues. The CDR3 sequence: CASSFSTAGGRELFF. The CDR3 DNA sequence: TGTGCCAGCAGTTTCAGTACCGCGGGGGGCCGGGAGCTGTTTTTT.

This clonotype was counted many times. The J gene is TRBJ1-4, the V gene TRBV3-1; 8 bases map to TRBD1. CDR3 length: 15 amino acids. The V segment lost 4 bases and the J segment 5 bases; nucleotides outside the gene matches: 6. The germline V gene encodes CDR1 LGHDT and CDR2 YNNKEL (reference sequence). The CDR3 nucleotides are TGTGCCAGCAGCCCACCGGGACAGGCAAATGAAAAACTGTTTTTT. Translation: CASSPPGQANEKLFF.

There are a few counts of this clonotype. J is TRBJ1-2 and V is TRBV28, with 9 bases that match TRBD1. The CDR3 has 13 amino acids. In germline, CDR1 is MDHEN, CDR2 SYDVKM. Trimming removed 5 bases from V and 6 bases from J; junction bases left unmatched: 4. CDR3: CASSATGGHGYTF. The CDR3 nucleotides read TGTGCCAGCAGTGCAACAGGGGGCCATGGCTACACCTTC.

The gene calls are TRBV19 and TRBJ2-5; 9 bases are shared with TRBD2. Trimming at V came to 3 bases and at J to 1 base, leaving 3 bases not matched to a gene. This CDR3 comprises 15 residues. Germline V CDR1 and CDR2: LNHDA, SQIVND (reference sequence). CDR3 nucleotide sequence: TGTGCCAGTAGTATCGCTAGCGGGGCCCAAGAGACCCAGTACTTC. Protein sequence: CASSIASGAQETQYF.

Comments on this clonotype: This clone may be a read error of a much larger clone one base away. The chain uses TRBV3-1 and TRBJ2-7, with D hard to call. In germline, CDR1 is LGHDT, CDR2 YNNKEL (reference sequence). CDR3 length: 14 amino acids. In DNA form, the CDR3 reads TGTACCAGCAGCCAAGGGATTAGCTCCTACGAGCAGTACTTC. This encodes CTSSQGISSYEQYF.

This clonotype was counted many times. The chain recombines TRBV3-1 with TRBJ1-2; no clear D. The CDR3 is made up of 13 amino acids. Trimming took off 1 base at V and 8 bases at J, with 11 bases between the two ends. Germline loops: CDR1 LGHDT, CDR2 YNNKEL (reference sequence). CDR3 coding DNA: TGTGCCAGCAGCCAAGTGGAGGGTACGGGCTACACCTTC. It is translated as CASSQVEGTGYTF.

This clonotype has a handful of counts. The V call is TRBV6-1, the J call TRBJ2-1; TRBD1 or TRBD2 may be the D gene (5 bases each). The CDR3 extends over 17 amino acids. The germline V gene has CDR1 MNHNS and CDR2 SASEGT. Trimming stripped 6 bases from V and 7 bases from J, with 25 bases between. CDR3 residues: CASSLRTPGRTGNEQFF. CDR3 in DNA: TGTGCCAGCAGCCTCAGAACACCGGGACGGACGGGGAATGAGCAGTTCTTC.

The J gene is TRBJ2-7, the V gene TRBV28; TRBD1 matches 7 bases. After removal of 6 bases from V and 0 bases from J, the junction contained 11 bases not matched to a gene. The CDR3 sequence is 16 residues long. Germline lookup yields CDR1 MDHEN and CDR2 SYDVKM. The CDR3 here is CASRPRGRSNSYEQYF. DNA for the CDR3: TGTGCCAGCAGGCCTAGGGGGCGCAGTAACTCCTACGAGCAGTACTTC. Full variable domain (missing parts from reference TRBV28 and TRBJ2-7): DVKVTQSSRYLVKRTGEKVFLECVQDMDHENMFWYRQDPGLGLRLIYFSYDVKMKEKGDIPEGYSVSREKKERFSLILESASTNQTSMYLCASRPRGRSNSYEQYFGPGTRLTVT.

V gene TRBV20-1 combines with J gene TRBJ2-7, with D tentatively TRBD2 (5 bases). Between the trimmed V and J ends, which lost 5 bases and 4 bases, there was a span of 15 bases. The germline CDR1 and CDR2 sequences are DFQATT and SNEGSKA (reference sequence). CDR3 length equals 13 residues. DNA for the CDR3: TGCAGTGCTTGGAGTGGGAGTGGTTACGAGCAGTACTTC. It translates to CSAWSGSGYEQYF.

This clonotype was detected many times. This chain uses TRBV5-8 with TRBJ1-1, with 9 positions matching TRBD1. Trimming took 0 bases from V and 3 from J; bases not matched to a gene: 3. Germline V gene lookup returns CDR1 SGHTS and CDR2 YDEGEE. The CDR3 runs to 15 residues. For the CDR3, the DNA is TGTGCCAGCAGCTTGGTGGACAGGGGTGACACTGAAGCTTTCTTT. Its translation: CASSLVDRGDTEAFF.